The 4 T cell receptor beta chains reported below all come from one sample, sequenced in a study of T cell responses to AZD1222 COVID-19 vaccine. Clones were sequenced by immunoSEQ multiplex PCR, and TCRdb holds only the in-frame ones, with some missing. The table has about 150,000 clones, about 90% seen once; the top ten hold approximately 3.5%. The source was peripheral blood, collected 28 days after the second AZD1222 dose. All receptors come from an adult who received the AZD1222 COVID-19 vaccine.

The chain is built from TRBV7-9 and TRBJ2-5, with 13 bases fitting TRBD2. The CDR3 is made up of 18 amino acids. With 4 bases clipped from V and 5 bases from J, the junction kept 13 bases outside the gene matches. The germline V gene has CDR1 SEHNR and CDR2 FQNEAQ (reference sequence). In nucleotides, the CDR3 is TGTGCCAGCAGCTCATGGGGAGGACTAGCGGGAGTTTCGGAGACCCAGTACTTC. Translated, it gives CASSSWGGLAGVSETQYF.

The V and J genes are TRBV4-3 and TRBJ2-7, with 13 bases lining up with TRBD2. The CDR3 sequence is 15 residues long. The trim removed 2 bases at V and 2 bases at J, leaving 0 bases unmatched. Germline V CDR1 and CDR2: LGHNA, YSLEER. The CDR3 reads CASSQTSGRAYEQYF. In DNA, the CDR3 is TGCGCCAGCAGCCAAACTAGCGGGAGGGCCTACGAGCAGTACTTC.

This chain connects TRBV4-2 to TRBJ1-3; D is undetermined. Germline lookup yields CDR1 LGHNA and CDR2 YNFKEQ. The CDR3 consists of 16 residues. Deletions cut 0 bases from V and 0 bases from J, with 9 bases between. CDR3 loop: CASSQDLGASGNTIYF. CDR3 DNA sequence: TGTGCCAGCAGCCAAGATCTCGGAGCCTCTGGAAACACCATATATTTT.

Turning to this clone: The sample has other DNA sequences that encode this CDR3 too. The chain uses TRBV7-2 and TRBJ1-2, with 7 nucleotides matching TRBD1. With V trimmed by 6 bases and J by 1 base, 5 bases remained unmatched. CDR3 length: 14 residues. Germline CDR1 SGHTA, CDR2 FQGNSA. The CDR3 reads CASSSTGVNYGYTF. CDR3 in DNA: TGTGCCAGCAGTTCCACAGGGGTTAACTATGGCTACACCTTC.